This paragraph covers one T cell receptor beta chain sequence. The germline V gene has CDR1 SGHTA and CDR2 FQGNSA. Trimming removed 5 bases from V and 5 bases from J; junction bases left unmatched: 5. This CDR3 has 17 amino acids. This entry is derived from a study of blood T cell repertoires in COVID-19. Authors' processing steps: Estimated nucleated cell counts came from reference gene primer amplification. Produced via immunoSEQ multiplex PCR; TCRdb's table is partial and in-frame only. The DNA was the basis for D and trimming; V, J and clone size are from that table. The sample includes more than 40,000 clones, roughly 90% of them seen just once.

The sample taken for sequencing was peripheral blood. This rearrangement joins TRBV7-2 to TRBJ2-2; 16 nucleotides match TRBD2. The receptor's source is an elderly man with acute or convalescent COVID-19. The CDR3 DNA reads as TGTGCCAGCAGCCCTCCGGGACTAGCGGGGGGGACCGGGGAGCTGTTTTTT. This encodes CASSPPGLAGGTGELFF.